The next 27 T cell receptor beta chains were all read from a single sample in a study of T cells in Graves' hyperthyroidism and ophthalmopathy. Template material for amplifying TCR beta CDR3 regions consisted of RNA transcripts. With the HTBI primer set, the TCR CDR3 went through a first round of RT-PCR. TCRdb re-derived calls from the multiplex PCR reads in MiXCR, one entry per CDR3 protein. The data contain around 300,000 distinct CDR3 sequences, around 15% of them singletons. Material for sequencing was blood. These TCRs come from a middle-aged woman with Graves' hyperthyroidism.

This clonotype was recorded once. This chain connects TRBV5-4 to TRBJ2-1, with D perhaps TRBD1 or TRBD2 (5 bases each). Germline CDR1 SGHNT, CDR2 YYREEE (reference sequence). V was trimmed by 7 bases and J by 8 bases, leaving 19 bases between them. The CDR3 contains 14 residues. The CDR3 here is CASGWDPMGDEQFF. The CDR3 DNA reads as TGTGCCAGCGGCTGGGACCCAATGGGTGATGAGCAGTTCTTC. Full variable domain (outside the CDR3, taken from reference TRBV5-4 and TRBJ2-1): ETGVTQSPTHLIKTRGQQVTLRCSSQSGHNTVSWYQQALGQGPQFIFQYYREEENGRGNFPPRFSGLQFPNYSSELNVNALELDDSALYLCASGWDPMGDEQFFGPGTRLTVL.

The gene calls are TRBV19 and TRBJ2-2; TRBD1 matches at 10 bases. The CDR3 sequence is 17 residues long. V was clipped by 4 bases and J by 3 bases; unmatched bases: 8. Per the germline V gene, CDR1 is LNHDA and CDR2 is SQIVND (reference sequence). In DNA, the CDR3 is TGTGCCAGTAGTACAAGGGGGACAGGGGCCGACACCGGGGAGCTGTTTTTT. Its protein is CASSTRGTGADTGELFF.

In its sample, this clonotype was seen many times. The gene calls are TRBV10-3 and TRBJ2-5, with D possibly being TRBD2 (6 bases). The V end lost 6 bases, the J end lost 1 base, and 6 bases lay between the germline ends. This CDR3 is built from 12 residues. Germline V lookup: CDR1 ENHRY, CDR2 SYGVKD. CDR3 bases: TGTGCCATCAGGGGGGGCCAAGAGACCCAGTACTTC. Amino acids: CAIRGGQETQYF.

This clonotype was seen a handful of times. The chain carries TRBV6-5 and TRBJ2-2; 16 nucleotides align to TRBD2. Germline V lookup: CDR1 MNHEY, CDR2 SVGAGI. The CDR3 has 18 residues. V trimming: 0 bases; J trimming: 5 bases; junction bases outside the gene matches: 3. CDR3 coding DNA: TGTGCCAGCAGTTACTCGGGACTAGCGGGAGGGTCGACCGGGGAGCTGTTTTTT. It codes for CASSYSGLAGGSTGELFF.

This clonotype has ten or more counts. V gene TRBV7-9 combines with J gene TRBJ1-1; D possibly corresponds to TRBD1 (5 bases). This CDR3 has 14 residues. Germline-derived CDR1 and CDR2 are SEHNR and FQNEAQ (reference sequence). V was cut by 2 bases and J by 4 bases, with 11 bases left in between. The CDR3 reads CASSLRGEGTEAFF. In DNA form, the CDR3 reads TGTGCCAGCAGCTTACGGGGGGAGGGCACTGAAGCTTTCTTT.

This clonotype was detected ten times or more. The J gene is TRBJ2-1, the V gene TRBV5-1, with D perhaps matching TRBD1 (5 bases). V lost 8 bases and J 0 bases, leaving 12 bases between the germline ends. Germline CDR1 is SGHRS and CDR2 is YFSETQ. The CDR3 runs to 14 residues. The CDR3 spells CASYVDSSYNEQFF. CDR3 DNA: TGCGCCAGTTACGTCGACAGCTCCTACAATGAGCAGTTCTTC.

This clonotype occurred a few times. The rearrangement links TRBV11-3 to TRBJ2-7, with 15 bases identical to TRBD2. Germline loops: CDR1 SGHNT, CDR2 YENEEA. The V gene end was trimmed by 5 bases and the J gene end by 7 bases; junction bases not matched to a gene: 9. The CDR3 has 16 amino acids. CDR3 nucleotide sequence: TGTGCCAGCAGCCTTGGGACTAGCGGGAGGAAAGGTGAGCAGTACTTC. Protein product: CASSLGTSGRKGEQYF.

The sample holds many counts of this clonotype. This chain joins TRBV11-2 and TRBJ1-2; no definite D call. There are 13 residues in the CDR3. Germline assignment: CDR1 SGHAT and CDR2 FQNNGV. V lost 1 base and J 5 bases, leaving 8 bases between the germline ends. The DNA of the CDR3 is TGTGCCAGCAGCTTAGCGACGGATTATGGCTACACCTTC. This sequence encodes CASSLATDYGYTF.

This clonotype showed up just a few times. The chain recombines TRBV12-3 or TRBV12-4 with TRBJ2-3; a possible D gene is TRBD1 (7 bases). Trimming pared 3 bases from V and 4 bases from J, leaving 14 bases between. The CDR3 consists of 15 residues. The DNA for the CDR3 is TGTGCCAGCAGTTTGAGGAGGGGGCGGTCAGATACGCAGTATTTT. This encodes CASSLRRGRSDTQYF.

This clonotype was seen a few times. The chain combines TRBV10-2 with TRBJ2-1; 9 bases line up with TRBD2. Per the germline V gene, CDR1 is WSHSY and CDR2 is SAAADI. V lost 6 bases to trimming and J lost 9 bases; unmatched junction nucleotides: 9. This CDR3 region has 14 residues. CDR3 DNA: TGCGCCAGCAGCGTAGTACCGGGACTAGCTGAGCAGTTCTTC. This translates into CASSVVPGLAEQFF.

This clonotype was counted many times. This chain uses TRBV27 with TRBJ1-2; D remains unclear. Per the germline V gene, CDR1 is MNHEY and CDR2 is SMNVEV (reference sequence). Trimming removed 5 bases at V and 1 base at J, with 14 bases between. This CDR3 is built from 15 residues. CDR3 residues: CASSPDRRINYGYTF. CDR3 nucleotide sequence: TGTGCCAGCAGTCCCGACCGTAGGATTAACTATGGCTACACCTTC.

The table lists this clonotype with a few counts. V gene TRBV27 combines with J gene TRBJ1-2, with 8 bases lining up with TRBD1. V was clipped by 1 base and J by 6 bases; unmatched bases: 4. Germline values: CDR1 MNHEY, CDR2 SMNVEV (reference sequence). This CDR3 is 14 amino acids long. The CDR3 DNA reads TGTGCCAGCAGTTTATTGACAGGGGCAAATGGCTACACCTTC. Translated, it gives CASSLLTGANGYTF.

This clonotype was recorded at least ten times. The J gene is TRBJ1-1, the V gene TRBV27; 8 bases fit TRBD1. V lost 3 bases to trimming and J lost 1 base; unmatched junction nucleotides: 4. Per the germline V gene, CDR1 is MNHEY and CDR2 is SMNVEV (reference sequence). The length of the CDR3 is 15 residues. DNA for the CDR3: TGTGCCAGCAGTTTGACAGGGGACTGGAACACTGAAGCTTTCTTT. Its protein is CASSLTGDWNTEAFF.

This clonotype was observed many times. The genes are TRBV12-3 or TRBV12-4 and TRBJ1-3; D remains ambiguous. Trimming shortened V by 8 bases and J by 4 bases, and 15 bases separated the two germline ends. This CDR3 has 14 amino acids. CDR3 sequence: CASRAFSSGNTIYF. Here the CDR3 DNA reads TGTGCCAGCCGGGCCTTTTCCTCGGGAAACACCATATATTTT.

This clonotype has a count of ten or more. The V and J genes are TRBV30 and TRBJ1-6; D may be TRBD1 (5 bases). CDR3 size: 15 residues. V was pared by 1 base and J by 7 bases, with 14 bases between. CDR1 GTSNPN and CDR2 SVGIG come from the germline V gene (reference sequence). The CDR3 spells CAWSALDSRNSPLHF. The CDR3 DNA reads TGTGCCTGGAGTGCCCTAGACAGCAGGAATTCACCCCTCCACTTT. Together with reference TRBV30 and TRBJ1-6, the CDR3 gives the full variable domain: SQTIHQWPATLVQPVGSPLSLECTVEGTSNPNLYWYRQAAGRGLQLLFYSVGIGQISSEVPQNLSASRPQDRQFILSSKKLLLSDSGFYLCAWSALDSRNSPLHFGNGTRLTVT.

This clonotype was found many times. The chain joins TRBV20-1 to TRBJ2-7; no definite D call. The V end lost 0 bases, the J end lost 7 bases, and 7 bases lay between the germline ends. This CDR3 has 11 residues. Looked up from germline, CDR1 is DFQATT and CDR2 is SNEGSKA (reference sequence). The CDR3 DNA follows: TGCAGTGCTAGAGATCGGCTGGAGCAGTACTTC. It encodes CSARDRLEQYF.

This clonotype occurred a few times. The chain employs TRBV7-9 and TRBJ2-7; D is unresolved. Germline CDR1 SEHNR, CDR2 FQNEAQ (reference sequence). The CDR3 runs to 14 residues. The V end lost 3 bases, the J end lost 0 bases, and 9 bases lay between the germline ends. CDR3 sequence reads: CASSFSMVSYEQYF. CDR3 in DNA: TGTGCCAGCAGCTTTAGTATGGTCTCCTACGAGCAGTACTTC.

This clonotype was observed a few times. This chain links TRBV24-1 with TRBJ2-1, with D unclear. The CDR3 has 14 amino acids. The V end was cut by 3 bases, the J end by 7 bases, with 12 bases between. The germline V gene has CDR1 KGHDR and CDR2 SFDVKD. CDR3 nucleotides: TGTGCCACCAGTGATACGGGTCGGCTTAATGAGCAGTTCTTC. Amino acids: CATSDTGRLNEQFF.

This clonotype was seen ten or more times. This chain uses TRBV30 with TRBJ1-6; 8 bases align to TRBD1. The CDR3 has 15 residues. Germline V CDR1 and CDR2: GTSNPN, SVGIG (reference sequence). The V segment lost 2 bases and the J segment 7 bases; nucleotides outside the gene matches: 7. The CDR3 loop reads CAWSTPGQENSPLHF. The DNA for the CDR3 is TGTGCCTGGAGTACGCCGGGACAGGAAAATTCACCCCTCCACTTT. The whole variable domain, filled in from reference TRBV30 and TRBJ1-6, reads SQTIHQWPATLVQPVGSPLSLECTVEGTSNPNLYWYRQAAGRGLQLLFYSVGIGQISSEVPQNLSASRPQDRQFILSSKKLLLSDSGFYLCAWSTPGQENSPLHFGNGTRLTVT.

This clonotype was recorded at least ten times. This rearrangement joins TRBV12-3 or TRBV12-4 to TRBJ2-7, with 7 bases lining up with TRBD2. This CDR3 comprises 15 residues. V lost 3 bases and J lost 2; bases outside the gene matches: 7. For the CDR3, the DNA is TGTGCCAGCAGTTTTAAGCGGGATTTTGCCTACGAGCAGTACTTC. Protein product: CASSFKRDFAYEQYF.

In its sample, this clonotype was seen many times. J is TRBJ1-1 and V is TRBV18, with D uncertain. Trimming took off 1 base at V and 3 bases at J, with 6 bases between the two ends. CDR3 size: 13 residues. Germline CDR1 is KGHSH and CDR2 is LQKENI. CDR3 in DNA: TGTGCCAGCTCACCACTTTCCCACACTGAAGCTTTCTTT. Its translation: CASSPLSHTEAFF. Combining the CDR3 with reference TRBV18 and TRBJ1-1 gives the whole variable domain NAGVMQNPRHLVRRRGQEARLRCSPMKGHSHVYWYRQLPEEGLKFMVYLQKENIIDESGMPKERFSAEFPKEGPSILRIQQVVRGDSAAYFCASSPLSHTEAFFGQGTRLTVV.

The V call is TRBV9, the J call TRBJ1-2; TRBD1 agrees at 10 bases. The CDR3 totals 15 residues. Germline CDR1 and CDR2: SGDLS and YYNGEE. V lost 3 bases to trimming and J lost 5 bases; unmatched junction nucleotides: 7. This CDR3 is CASSASGQGFYGYTF. For the CDR3, the DNA is TGTGCCAGCAGCGCCTCGGGACAGGGGTTTTATGGCTACACCTTC.

The table lists this clonotype with many counts. This chain links TRBV20-1 with TRBJ2-1; 11 bases line up with TRBD2. The CDR3 is 14 residues long. Per the germline V gene, CDR1 is DFQATT and CDR2 is SNEGSKA (reference sequence). V dropped 7 bases and J dropped 4; count of bases not matched to a gene: 6. The CDR3 loop reads CSVGLAGGYNEQFF. CDR3 DNA sequence: TGCAGTGTGGGGCTAGCGGGGGGATACAATGAGCAGTTCTTC.

This clonotype was picked up many times. The genes are TRBV6-1 and TRBJ1-5; D not certain. This CDR3 is 12 amino acids long. Germline V gives CDR1 MNHNS, CDR2 SASEGT. The V and J ends lost 7 bases and 6 bases respectively, with 10 bases between them. CDR3 sequence (DNA): TGTGCCAGCACCCCTGACGGTCAGCCCCAGCATTTT. Its translation is CASTPDGQPQHF.

As to this clonotype: Just one base apart from a much larger clone, this may be a read error. The chain is built from TRBV6-5 and TRBJ2-5, with D hard to call. Germline loops: CDR1 MNHEY, CDR2 SVGAGI. With 2 bases removed from V and 0 bases from J, the gap between germline ends came to 4 bases. The CDR3 has 13 amino acids. The CDR3 sequence: CASSYAYQETQYF. The CDR3 region has the DNA TGTGCCAGCAGTTACGCGTACCAAGAGACCCAGTACTTC.

This clonotype has at least ten counts. J is TRBJ1-1 and V is TRBV13, with a weak D call TRBD1 (5 bases). The germline V gene encodes CDR1 PRHDT and CDR2 FYEKMQ (reference sequence). V gave up 3 bases and J gave up 1 base, with 9 bases separating them. The CDR3 is made up of 14 amino acids. The CDR3 loop is CASSFTGGNTEAFF. In DNA, the CDR3 is TGTGCCAGCAGCTTTACCGGGGGGAACACTGAAGCTTTCTTT.

This clonotype was counted ten times or more. This rearrangement joins TRBV18 to TRBJ1-2; no clear D gene. V shed 3 bases and J shed 4 bases, with 9 bases lying between them. Germline V lookup: CDR1 KGHSH, CDR2 LQKENI. This CDR3 comprises 13 residues. The CDR3 region is CASSPTGTYGYTF. In DNA, the CDR3 is TGTGCCAGCTCACCCACGGGAACCTATGGCTACACCTTC.